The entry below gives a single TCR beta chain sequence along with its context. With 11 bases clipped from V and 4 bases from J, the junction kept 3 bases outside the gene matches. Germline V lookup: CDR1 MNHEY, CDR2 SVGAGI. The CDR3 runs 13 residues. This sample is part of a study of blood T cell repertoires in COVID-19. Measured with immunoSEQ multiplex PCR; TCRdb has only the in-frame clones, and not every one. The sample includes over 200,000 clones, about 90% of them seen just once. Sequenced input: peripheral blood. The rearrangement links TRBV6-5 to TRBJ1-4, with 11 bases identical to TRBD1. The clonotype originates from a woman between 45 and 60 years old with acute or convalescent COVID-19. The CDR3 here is CAADRGLNEKLFF. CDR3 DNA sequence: TGTGCCGCGGACAGGGGGCTTAATGAAAAACTGTTTTTT.